The source of this T cell receptor beta chain is a study of T cell responses to AZD1222 COVID-19 vaccine. Study summary: Some second doses came at about 4 weeks and others at about 12 weeks; these were pooled.

In regard to this clone: Its antigen is unknown.

TCRdb's copy holds only in-frame clones and misses some; the assay was immunoSEQ multiplex PCR. In the table there are roughly 120,000 clones, about 90% of which are singletons. The CDR3 extends over 13 amino acids. Trimming at V came to 4 bases and at J to 6 bases, leaving 7 bases not matched to a gene. Germline CDR1 reads SGDLS; CDR2 reads YYNGEE. Points from the study as a whole: Elevations in Spike-specific TCR breadth and depth followed administration of two AZD1222 doses. At baseline, seropositivity was found in only 5 to 7 AZD1222 recipients. White British people made up most donors, females outnumbered males, and clonal diversity was possibly underestimated.

The sequence came from an adult in good health. This specimen consisted of peripheral blood, obtained on day 0 of AZD1222 vaccination. V is TRBV9 and J is TRBJ2-7; TRBD1 matches 7 bases. This CDR3 is CASSRQGSGEQYF. CDR3 coding DNA: TGTGCCAGCAGCCGACAGGGTTCAGGCGAGCAGTACTTC.